This T cell receptor beta chain derives from a study of OX40 agonist ivuxolimab in advanced cancers. Findings and limits, study-wide: A proportion of nonresponders additionally exhibited low normalized T-cell clonal expansion.

Per germline, CDR1 GTSNPN and CDR2 SVGIG (reference sequence). The V and J ends lost 3 bases and 2 bases respectively, with 16 bases between them. This CDR3 is 15 amino acids long. On this clone: Its target is not known.

Sequencing was performed with immunoSEQ multiplex PCR; in TCRdb, only in-frame clones are kept and a portion is missing. The repertoire includes tens of thousands of clones, under 95% of them detected once, and about 0.4% sits in the top ten. This clonotype was sampled from an adult with an advanced solid tumor such as melanoma, head and neck, liver or kidney cancer. The rearrangement links TRBV30 to TRBJ1-2; TRBD1 might be the D (5 bases). The material sequenced was CD4+ or CD8+ T cells sorted from blood, taken in a trial of the OX40 agonist ivuxolimab. The CDR3 reads CAWSQGGAGNYGYTF. The CDR3 nucleotides are TGTGCCTGGAGCCAGGGCGGGGCGGGAAACTATGGCTACACCTTC.